This T cell receptor beta chain was profiled in a study of blood T cell repertoires in COVID-19. Turning to the study itself: Acute and convalescent COVID-19 samples came from the United States, Italy and Spain. Sample material is recorded as cDNA or gDNA derived from T cells, B-cell-depleted T cells, or PBMCs.

The V and J ends lost 4 bases and 6 bases, in that order; junction bases with no gene match: 13. Germline loops: CDR1 SGHDN, CDR2 FVKESK. This CDR3 has 19 amino acids. As originally analysed: Amplification of reference gene primers provided the estimated nucleated cell counts. Profiling relied on immunoSEQ multiplex PCR, and the TCRdb table lists in-frame clones only, not all of them. D and trimming come from the DNA, and the V and J calls and clone size come from that table. Of roughly 120,000 clones in the sample, approximately 80% were seen once. V usage is TRBV14 and J usage is TRBJ2-2, with 14 positions matching TRBD2. The source is an elderly woman with active or convalescent COVID-19. Input material: peripheral blood. CDR3 sequence reads: CASSLPLGLAGARAGELFF. The DNA of the CDR3 is TGTGCCAGCAGCCTTCCCTTGGGACTAGCGGGAGCTCGTGCCGGGGAGCTGTTTTTT.